The present entry profiles one TCR beta chain with its context. Its specificity is unknown. A CD45RA+ naive subset and a CD45RA-negative memory subset were split from CD4+ cells. These data are taken from a study of shared clonotypes between healthy human individuals. The CDR3 has 14 amino acids. Germline values: CDR1 SGHRS, CDR2 YFSETQ. V lost 4 bases, J lost 5 bases, and 8 bases stayed unmatched. Deep-level assay runs were performed. Only in-frame clones appear in the TCRdb table, and some are missing; sequencing was by immunoSEQ multiplex PCR. Counted here are 150,000 to 200,000 clones, over 80% occurring once; the ten biggest clones make up about 0.07%. Whole-study results and caveats: The researchers took only blood, and tissue repertoires probably look different.

The clonotype comes from a woman aged 25 to 39 in good health. V and J are TRBV5-1 and TRBJ2-7, with 8 bases identical to TRBD2. Sequencing used naive CD4+ T cells sorted from blood. Subset: CD45RA+ positively selected. The CDR3: CASSPAGETHEQYF. Written as DNA, the CDR3 is TGCGCCAGCAGCCCAGCGGGAGAGACCCACGAGCAGTACTTC.